This entry concerns a single T cell receptor beta chain. This sample is drawn from a study of blood T cells in healthy people across ages. Primers used in a second PCR of about 7 to 12 cycles were a sample-barcoded 5' primer and a J-beta primer mix. MiXCR, applied by TCRdb to the 5' RACE reads, yields one record per CDR3 protein. Of 600,000 to 650,000 distinct CDR3 sequences in the sample, under 65% were seen once. The germline gives CDR1 SGHVS, CDR2 FQNEAQ. CDR3 length: 15 residues. V was shortened by 5 bases and J by 2 bases, with 16 bases between the two germline ends. The sample taken for sequencing was blood. This TCR was sampled from a man aged 55 to 69 in good health. This chain connects TRBV7-8 to TRBJ2-7; D may be TRBD1 (6 bases). The CDR3 DNA reads TGTGCCAGCAGCAACTCCGGGACATTCCCCTACGAGCAGTACTTC. Protein product: CASSNSGTFPYEQYF.